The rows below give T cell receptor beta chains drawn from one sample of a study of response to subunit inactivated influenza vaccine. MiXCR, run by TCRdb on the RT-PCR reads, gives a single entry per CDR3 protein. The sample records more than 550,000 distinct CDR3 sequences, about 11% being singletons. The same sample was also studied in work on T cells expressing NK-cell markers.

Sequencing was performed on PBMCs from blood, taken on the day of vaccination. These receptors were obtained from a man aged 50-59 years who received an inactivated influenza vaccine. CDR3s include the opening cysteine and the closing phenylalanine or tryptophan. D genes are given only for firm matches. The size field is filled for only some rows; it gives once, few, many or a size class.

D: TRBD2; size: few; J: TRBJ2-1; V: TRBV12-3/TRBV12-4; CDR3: CASRSGGVYNEQFF; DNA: TGTGCCAGCAGGAGCGGGGGGGTGTACAATGAGCAGTTCTTC
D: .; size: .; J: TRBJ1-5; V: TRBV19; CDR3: CASRGTRNQPQHF; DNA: TGTGCCAGTAGGGGGACACGCAATCAGCCCCAGCATTTT
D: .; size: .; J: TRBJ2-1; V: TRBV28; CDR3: CASSFGGLVGNEQFF; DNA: TGTGCCAGCAGTTTCGGGGGGCTGGTGGGCAATGAGCAGTTCTTC
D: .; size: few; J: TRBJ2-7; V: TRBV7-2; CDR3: CASSFGPLGPYEQYF; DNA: TGTGCCAGCAGTTTCGGGCCACTAGGGCCCTACGAGCAGTACTTC
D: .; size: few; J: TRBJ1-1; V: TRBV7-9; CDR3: CASSFKQGTEAFF; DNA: TGTGCCAGCAGCTTTAAACAGGGCACTGAAGCTTTCTTT
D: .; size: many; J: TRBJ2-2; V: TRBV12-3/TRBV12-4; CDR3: CASTLVAGELFF; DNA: TGTGCCAGCACCCTCGTAGCCGGGGAGCTGTTTTTT
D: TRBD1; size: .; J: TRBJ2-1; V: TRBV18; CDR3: CASSLSAITGTVYNEQFF; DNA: TGTGCCAGCTCACTTTCTGCCATAACCGGGACAGTCTACAATGAGCAGTTCTTC
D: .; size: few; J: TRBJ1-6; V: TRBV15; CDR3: CATSRDPQGGSPLHF; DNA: TGTGCCACCAGCAGAGATCCACAGGGAGGATCACCCCTCCACTTT
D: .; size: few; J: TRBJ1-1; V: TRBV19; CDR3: CASTHREPNTEAFF; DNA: TGTGCCAGTACTCACAGAGAGCCAAACACTGAAGCTTTCTTT
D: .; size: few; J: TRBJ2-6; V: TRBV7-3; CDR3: CASSLNGGAGANVLTF; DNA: TGTGCCAGCAGCTTAAATGGGGGGGCCGGGGCCAACGTCCTGACTTTC
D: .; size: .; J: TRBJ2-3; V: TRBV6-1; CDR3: CASRMEDTQYF; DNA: TGTGCCAGCAGAATGGAAGATACGCAGTATTTT
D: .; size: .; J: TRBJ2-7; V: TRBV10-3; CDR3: CASQASPGHEQYF; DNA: TGTGCCTCTCAGGCCTCTCCCGGCCACGAGCAGTACTTC
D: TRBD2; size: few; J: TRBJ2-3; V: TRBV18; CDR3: CASSPRGGALDTQYF; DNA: TGTGCCAGCTCACCACGCGGGGGGGCCTTAGATACGCAGTATTTT
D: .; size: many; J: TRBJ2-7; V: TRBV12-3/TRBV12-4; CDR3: CASSRDRLYEQYF; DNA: TGTGCCAGCAGTCGGGACCGACTCTACGAGCAGTACTTC
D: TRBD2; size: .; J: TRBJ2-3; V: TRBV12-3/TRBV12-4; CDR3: CASSFKRGLTDTQYF; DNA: TGTGCCAGCAGTTTTAAGCGGGGGTTGACGGATACGCAGTATTTT
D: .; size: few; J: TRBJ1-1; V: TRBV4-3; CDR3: CASSQEGARNTEAFF; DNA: TGCGCCAGCAGCCAAGAAGGTGCGAGGAACACTGAAGCTTTCTTT
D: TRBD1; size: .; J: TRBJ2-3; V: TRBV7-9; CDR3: CAWNRGGYTDTQYF; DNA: TGTGCCTGGAACAGGGGCGGTTACACAGATACGCAGTATTTT
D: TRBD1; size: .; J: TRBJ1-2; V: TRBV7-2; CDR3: CASSSPEGQGKYGYTF; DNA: TGTGCCAGCAGCTCCCCCGAAGGACAGGGGAAATATGGCTACACCTTC
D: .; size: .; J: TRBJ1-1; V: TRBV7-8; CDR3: CASSLVLGGNTEAFF; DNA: TGTGCCAGCAGCTTAGTTCTGGGAGGTAACACTGAAGCTTTCTTT
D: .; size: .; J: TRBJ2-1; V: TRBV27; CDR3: CASASRLEQFF; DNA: TGTGCCAGCGCTTCCCGACTCGAGCAGTTCTTC
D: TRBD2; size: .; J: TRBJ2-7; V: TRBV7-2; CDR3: CASSFIYGTSSYEQYF; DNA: TGTGCCAGCAGCTTTATATACGGGACTAGCTCCTACGAGCAGTACTTC
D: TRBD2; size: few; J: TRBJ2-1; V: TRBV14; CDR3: CASSQVGTSGRDNEQFF; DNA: TGTGCCAGCAGCCAAGTCGGGACTAGCGGGAGGGACAATGAGCAGTTCTTC
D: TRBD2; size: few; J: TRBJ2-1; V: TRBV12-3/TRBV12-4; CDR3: CASTLTSGDNEQFF; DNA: TGTGCCAGCACCCTGACTAGCGGGGACAATGAGCAGTTCTTC
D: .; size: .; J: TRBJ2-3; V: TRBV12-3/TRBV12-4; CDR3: CASRFSGTPWEYF; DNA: TGTGCCAGCAGATTTTCCGGGACGCCCTGGGAGTATTTT
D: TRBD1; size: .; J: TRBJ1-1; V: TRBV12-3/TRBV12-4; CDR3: CASSTQGARTEAFF; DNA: TGTGCCAGCAGTACGCAGGGGGCGCGCACTGAAGCTTTCTTT
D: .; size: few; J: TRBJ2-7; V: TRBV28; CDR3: CATRGGATYEQYF; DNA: TGTGCCACCAGGGGAGGGGCCACCTACGAGCAGTACTTC
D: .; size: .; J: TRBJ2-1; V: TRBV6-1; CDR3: CASSLTPRVGNEQFF; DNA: TGTGCCAGCAGCCTTACCCCCCGGGTGGGGAATGAGCAGTTCTTC
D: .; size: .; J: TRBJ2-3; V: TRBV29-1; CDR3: CSVEWRAASTDTQYF; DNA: TGCAGCGTTGAATGGCGTGCAGCTAGCACAGATACGCAGTATTTT
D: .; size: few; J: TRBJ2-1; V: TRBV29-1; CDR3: CSVVPSVHNEQFF; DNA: TGCAGCGTTGTCCCTAGCGTCCACAATGAGCAGTTCTTC
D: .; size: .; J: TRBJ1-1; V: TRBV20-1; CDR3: CSARDQGRGAEAFF; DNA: TGCAGTGCTAGAGATCAGGGGAGGGGAGCTGAAGCTTTCTTT
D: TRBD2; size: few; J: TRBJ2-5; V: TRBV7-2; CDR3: CASSLPSGNLQETQYF; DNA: TGTGCCAGCAGCTTACCTAGCGGGAACTTACAAGAGACCCAGTACTTC
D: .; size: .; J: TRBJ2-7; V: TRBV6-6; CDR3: CASSYSVRYEQYF; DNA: TGTGCCAGCAGTTACTCGGTCCGTTACGAGCAGTACTTC
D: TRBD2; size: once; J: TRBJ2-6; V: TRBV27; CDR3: CASSFLAGDTGANVLTF; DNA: TGTGCCAGCAGTTTTTTGGCGGGAGATACTGGGGCCAACGTCCTGACTTTC
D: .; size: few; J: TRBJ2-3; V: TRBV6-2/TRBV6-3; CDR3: CASSYDTGSGTDTQYF; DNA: TGTGCCAGCAGTTACGATACAGGAAGCGGCACAGATACGCAGTATTTT
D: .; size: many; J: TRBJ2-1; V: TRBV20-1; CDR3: CSARVDINEQFF; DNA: TGCAGTGCTAGAGTGGATATCAATGAGCAGTTCTTC
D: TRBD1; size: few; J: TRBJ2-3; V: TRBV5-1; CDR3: CASSLDQGADTQYF; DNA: TGCGCCAGCAGCTTGGATCAGGGGGCCGATACGCAGTATTTT
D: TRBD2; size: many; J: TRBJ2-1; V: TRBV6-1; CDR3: CASSLTSGSFNEQFF; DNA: TGTGCCAGCAGCCTCACTAGCGGGAGTTTCAATGAGCAGTTCTTC
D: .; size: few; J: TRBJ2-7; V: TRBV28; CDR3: CASNQPPKGFYEQYF; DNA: TGTGCCAGCAACCAACCTCCCAAGGGTTTCTACGAGCAGTACTTC
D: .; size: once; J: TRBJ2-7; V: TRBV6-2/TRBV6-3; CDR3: CASSDGATLYEQYF; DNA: TGTGCCAGCAGTGACGGGGCTACCCTCTACGAGCAGTACTTC
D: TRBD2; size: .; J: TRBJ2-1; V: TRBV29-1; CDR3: CSVAVFGTSGGASYNEQFF; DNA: TGCAGCGTTGCAGTCTTTGGGACTAGCGGGGGGGCATCCTACAATGAGCAGTTCTTC
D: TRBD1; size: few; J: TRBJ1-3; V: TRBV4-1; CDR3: CASSQVGLTTGGSGNTIYF; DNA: TGCGCCAGCAGCCAAGTTGGGCTGACAACAGGGGGATCAGGAAACACCATATATTTT
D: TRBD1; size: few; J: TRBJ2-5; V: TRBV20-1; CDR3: CSARDQGRGETQYF; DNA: TGCAGTGCTAGAGATCAAGGCAGGGGGGAGACCCAGTACTTC
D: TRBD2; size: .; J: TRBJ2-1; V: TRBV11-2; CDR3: CASSLLLAGGWQFF; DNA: TGTGCCAGCAGCTTATTACTAGCGGGAGGGTGGCAGTTCTTC
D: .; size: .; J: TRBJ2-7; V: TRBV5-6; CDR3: CASSLLLPATYEQYF; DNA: TGTGCCAGCAGCTTGCTCTTACCTGCGACCTACGAGCAGTACTTC
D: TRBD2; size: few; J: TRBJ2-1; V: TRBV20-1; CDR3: CSARDVSGSPYNEQFF; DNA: TGCAGTGCTAGAGACGTCAGCGGGAGCCCCTACAATGAGCAGTTCTTC
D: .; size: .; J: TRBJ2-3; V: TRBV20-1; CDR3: CSASLSGTDTQYF; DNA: TGCAGTGCTAGCCTTTCGGGCACAGATACGCAGTATTTT
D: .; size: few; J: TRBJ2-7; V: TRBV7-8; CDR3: CASRVETAAYEQYF; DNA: TGTGCCAGCAGAGTCGAGACGGCAGCCTACGAGCAGTACTTC
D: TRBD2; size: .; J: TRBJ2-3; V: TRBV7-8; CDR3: CASSLSGAGGKPDTQYF; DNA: TGTGCCAGCAGCTTGTCAGGAGCGGGGGGGAAGCCAGATACGCAGTATTTT
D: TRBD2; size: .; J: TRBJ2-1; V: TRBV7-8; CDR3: CASSFQTSGSLYNEQFF; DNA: TGTGCCAGCAGCTTCCAGACTAGCGGGAGCCTCTACAATGAGCAGTTCTTC
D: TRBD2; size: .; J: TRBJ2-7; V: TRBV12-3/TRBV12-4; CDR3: CASSSLAEIYEQYF; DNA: TGTGCCAGCAGCAGTCTAGCGGAGATCTACGAGCAGTACTTC
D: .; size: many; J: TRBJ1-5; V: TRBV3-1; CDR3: CASSRTPNQPQHF; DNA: TGTGCCAGCTCACGGACACCTAATCAGCCCCAGCATTTT
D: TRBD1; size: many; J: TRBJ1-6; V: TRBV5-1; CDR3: CASSFGTGDSPLHF; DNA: TGCGCCAGCAGCTTCGGGACAGGGGATTCACCCCTCCACTTT